The TCR beta chain under discussion was sequenced for a study of blood T cell repertoires in COVID-19. The method was immunoSEQ multiplex PCR; TCRdb's version includes in-frame clones alone and lacks a portion of them. This table has about 200,000 clones, around nine tenths appearing once. The CDR3 has 15 residues. Germline values: CDR1 SQVTM, CDR2 ANQGSEA. V lost 5 bases to trimming and J lost 7 bases; unmatched junction nucleotides: 16. The TCR was taken from a man between 60 and 70 years old with COVID-19, enrolled during active disease. Sequenced: peripheral blood. This sequence joins TRBV29-1 and TRBJ1-1, with TRBD1 identical over 7 bases. The CDR3 protein is CSVTGDGGGGLEAFF. Written as DNA, the CDR3 is TGCAGCGTTACAGGGGACGGTGGTGGTGGACTTGAAGCTTTCTTT.